The 20 T cell receptor beta chains reported below all come from one sample, sequenced in a study of blood T cells in healthy people across ages. For the second PCR, which ran for about 6 to 12 cycles, a sample-barcoded 5' primer and a J-beta primer mix were used. TCRdb reanalysed the 5' RACE reads using MiXCR and keeps one entry per CDR3 protein. The table has 850,000 to 1,300,000 distinct CDR3 sequences, 40% to 55% seen once; the top ten hold 15% to 20%. Sequencing input: blood. Receptors were obtained from a woman between 55 and 75 years old in good health.

The rearrangement uses TRBV12-3 or TRBV12-4 and TRBJ2-1, with TRBD1 as a possible D gene (5 bases). Trimming stripped 4 bases from V and 10 bases from J, with 11 bases between. The CDR3 length is 12 residues. The CDR3 sequence: CASSSTTEEQFF. The CDR3, as DNA: TGTGCCAGCAGTTCTACGACAGAGGAGCAGTTCTTC.

This chain uses TRBV27 with TRBJ2-1, with 7 bases matching TRBD1. Germline values: CDR1 MNHEY, CDR2 SMNVEV (reference sequence). This CDR3 comprises 17 residues. Trimming cost V 7 bases and J 7 bases; bases outside gene matches: 19. The CDR3 nucleotides are TGTGCCAGCACCTTGTTGGGCGGTAGGCAGGGGGTGAATGAGCAGTTCTTC. Protein product: CASTLLGGRQGVNEQFF.

The chain has TRBV28 and TRBJ2-5, with D tentatively TRBD1 or TRBD2 (6 bases each). Germline V lookup: CDR1 MDHEN, CDR2 SYDVKM. The V end was cut by 7 bases, the J end by 1 base, with 13 bases between. The CDR3 extends over 14 amino acids. CDR3 coding DNA: TGTGCCAGCACCGAGGGGGGCCCCCAAGAGACCCAGTACTTC. Its protein product is CASTEGGPQETQYF.

This clonotype was seen only a few times. This chain uses TRBV19 with TRBJ1-2; D possibly corresponds to TRBD1 (5 bases). The CDR3 has 13 amino acids. Trimming left V 5 bases short and J 4 bases short, with 11 bases between. The germline CDR1 and CDR2 sequences are LNHDA and SQIVND (reference sequence). The CDR3 loop is CASSPGGIYGYTF. The CDR3 DNA follows: TGTGCCAGTAGTCCCGGGGGGATCTATGGCTACACCTTC.

The V gene is TRBV28, the J gene TRBJ1-2; D is possibly TRBD1 (6 bases). Germline loops: CDR1 MDHEN, CDR2 SYDVKM. The CDR3 sequence is 14 residues long. V lost 5 bases and J 3 bases, leaving 13 bases between the germline ends. CDR3 in amino acids: CASSTPQGYYGYTF. Here the CDR3 DNA reads TGTGCCAGCAGTACTCCACAGGGATACTATGGCTACACCTTC.

The sample holds a few counts of this clonotype. The chain joins TRBV6-6 to TRBJ2-3; tentative D call: TRBD2 (6 bases). The CDR3 length is 16 residues. Germline V CDR1 and CDR2: MNHNY, SVGAGI (reference sequence). The ends were cut back, 6 bases at V and 2 bases at J, with 18 bases in the middle. The CDR3, as DNA: TGTGCCAGCAGGATGGTGATAGCGGAGCCCACAGATACGCAGTATTTT. It yields the protein CASRMVIAEPTDTQYF.

This clonotype has only a few counts. The chain is built from TRBV5-6 and TRBJ2-3; TRBD1 matches at 7 bases. With V trimmed by 2 bases and J by 4 bases, 19 bases remained unmatched. Germline assignment: CDR1 SGHDT and CDR2 YYEEEE. This CDR3 comprises 19 residues. CDR3 DNA: TGTGCCAGCAGCTTCCGATTCACAGGGGAAAGGGGCCCGTCAGATACGCAGTATTTT. Its protein product is CASSFRFTGERGPSDTQYF. The complete variable domain, with remaining parts taken from reference TRBV5-6 and TRBJ2-3, reads DAGVTQSPTHLIKTRGQQVTLRCSPKSGHDTVSWYQQALGQGPQFIFQYYEEEERQRGNFPDRFSGHQFPNYSSELNVNALLLGDSALYLCASSFRFTGERGPSDTQYFGPGTRLTVL.

This clonotype was seen many times. One end of the junction varies from germline; a read error may be responsible. The chain is built from TRBV4-2 and TRBJ2-7; D is uncertain. CDR1 is LGHNA and CDR2 is YNFKEQ in the germline V gene. The CDR3 has 14 residues. The CDR3 DNA sequence: TGCGCCAGCAGCCAAGTGGGCAGCTCCTACGAGCAGTACTTC. Residues: CASSQVGSSYEQYF.

Only a few counts were recorded for this clonotype. This CDR3 reads CASSLDSGRAGEQFF. The CDR3 nucleotides are TGCGCCAGCAGCTTGGATAGCGGGAGGGCCGGTGAGCAGTTCTTC. J is TRBJ2-1 and V is TRBV5-1; 11 bases are a match to TRBD2. V gave up 0 bases and J gave up 9 bases; unmatched junction bases: 5. Per the germline V gene, CDR1 is SGHRS and CDR2 is YFSETQ. CDR3 length: 15 residues.

This clonotype was counted between two and nine times. The chain has TRBV20-1 and TRBJ2-7, with D perhaps given as TRBD1 or TRBD2 (6 bases each). Germline lookup yields CDR1 DFQATT and CDR2 SNEGSKA (reference sequence). Deletions cut 6 bases from V and 3 bases from J, with 12 bases between. The CDR3 has 12 amino acids. DNA of the CDR3: TGCAGTGCACCCCGGGGGCTCTACGAGCAGTACTTC. Encoded protein: CSAPRGLYEQYF.

The rearrangement uses TRBV20-1 and TRBJ2-1, with D perhaps given as TRBD1 or TRBD2 (5 bases each). CDR1 is DFQATT, CDR2 SNEGSKA, per germline (reference sequence). V lost 4 bases and J 9 bases, leaving 22 bases between the germline ends. The CDR3 covers 15 residues. The CDR3: CSAIRGSFRLGEQFF. The CDR3 region has the DNA TGCAGTGCTATCCGGGGCAGCTTCCGTTTGGGTGAGCAGTTCTTC.

V gene TRBV28 combines with J gene TRBJ2-7; the D call may be TRBD1 or TRBD2 (5 bases each). Trimming pared 5 bases from V and 0 bases from J, leaving 14 bases between. CDR1 and CDR2 from the germline V gene are MDHEN and SYDVKM. The CDR3 contains 15 residues. As DNA, the CDR3 is TGTGCCAGCAGTCGGTGGGGGTCCAGCTCCTACGAGCAGTACTTC. Its translation: CASSRWGSSSYEQYF.

The rearrangement uses TRBV9 and TRBJ2-3; 7 nucleotides agree with TRBD2. The germline CDR1 and CDR2 sequences are SGDLS and YYNGEE. V was clipped by 6 bases and J by 6 bases; unmatched bases: 7. The CDR3 consists of 13 residues. In DNA, the CDR3 is TGTGCCAGCACGTGGGAGGGCCCCGATACGCAGTATTTT. It is translated as CASTWEGPDTQYF. Filled out from reference TRBV9 and TRBJ2-3, the complete variable domain reads DSGVTQTPKHLITATGQRVTLRCSPRSGDLSVYWYQQSLDQGLQFLIQYYNGEERAKGNILERFSAQQFPDLHSELNLSSLELGDSALYFCASTWEGPDTQYFGPGTRLTVL.

This chain links TRBV29-1 with TRBJ1-2; no firm D call. Trimming took off 0 bases at V and 4 bases at J, with 12 bases between the two ends. The CDR3 runs to 14 residues. Germline-derived CDR1 and CDR2 are SQVTM and ANQGSEA. In DNA form, the CDR3 reads TGCAGCGTTGAAGATAGCGGGGTGAGCTATGGCTACACCTTC. Amino acid sequence: CSVEDSGVSYGYTF.

CDR3 sequence: CASSDRAANTEAFF. Here the CDR3 DNA reads TGTGCCAGCAGTGACAGGGCTGCGAACACTGAAGCTTTCTTT. V gene TRBV6-6 combines with J gene TRBJ1-1; TRBD1 agrees at 7 bases. The CDR3 is 14 residues long. V trimming: 5 bases; J trimming: 1 base; junction bases outside the gene matches: 4. CDR1 and CDR2 from the germline V gene are MNHNY and SVGAGI (reference sequence).

This sequence joins TRBV6-6 and TRBJ1-1; D is unresolved. V was cut by 5 bases and J by 3 bases, with 16 bases left in between. CDR1 is MNHNY and CDR2 is SVGAGI in the germline V gene (reference sequence). This CDR3 is 15 amino acids long. The CDR3 region has the DNA TGTGCCAGCAGTAACCCGGGAACAAGACACACTGAAGCTTTCTTT. This codes for CASSNPGTRHTEAFF.

The table lists this clonotype with many counts. This sequence joins TRBV7-2 and TRBJ2-3, with 9 nucleotides matching TRBD1. With V trimmed by 5 bases and J by 5 bases, 5 bases remained unmatched. The CDR3 is made up of 14 amino acids. The germline CDR1 and CDR2 sequences are SGHTA and FQGNSA. The CDR3, as DNA: TGTGCCAGCAGCCGGGACAGGGTTAAAGATACGCAGTATTTT. Translation gives CASSRDRVKDTQYF.

This clonotype was seen a few times. CDR3 residues: CASTPARNSYEQYF. The CDR3 DNA is TGTGCCAGCACCCCAGCCAGGAATTCCTACGAGCAGTACTTC. The V and J genes are TRBV2 and TRBJ2-7, with no clear D. Trimming shortened V by 7 bases and J by 1 base, and 14 bases separated the two germline ends. The CDR3 totals 14 residues. Germline CDR1 and CDR2: SNHLY and FYNNEI.

This clonotype was counted a few times. V usage is TRBV29-1 and J usage is TRBJ2-1, with D maybe TRBD2 (7 bases). The J call may be mistaken, given a closer DNA end match to TRBJ2-7. Germline lookup yields CDR1 SQVTM and CDR2 ANQGSEA. The CDR3 extends over 14 amino acids. The CDR3 sequence: CSVGRAGAYNEQYF. CDR3 coding DNA: TGCAGCGTTGGGAGGGCGGGGGCCTACAATGAGCAGTACTTC.

The sample holds a few counts of this clonotype. The chain is built from TRBV27 and TRBJ1-1; 8 nucleotides match TRBD1. Germline lookup yields CDR1 MNHEY and CDR2 SMNVEV (reference sequence). The CDR3 covers 14 residues. The ends lost 2 bases at V and 4 bases at J; junction bases unmatched: 3. This CDR3 reads CASSLTTGATEAFF. CDR3 coding DNA: TGTGCCAGCAGTTTAACGACAGGGGCCACTGAAGCTTTCTTT.